A selection of T cell receptor beta chains follows, all from one sample in a study of T-cell memory formation after mild COVID-19. TCRdb reprocessed the 5' RACE reads via MiXCR and lists one record per CDR3 protein. Found here are hundreds of thousands of distinct CDR3 sequences, around 15% of them singletons; the top ten hold around 8.1%. The sequencing sample was made of PBMCs or a T cell subset sorted from them (not recorded which). The receptors here all came from an adult woman who had mild COVID-19 (a few samples of this study predate the infection). Cell type and time point are not known. CDR3s include the opening cysteine and the closing phenylalanine or tryptophan. The D gene is left open where the match is weak. The listing skips clone size in some rows; elsewhere it reads once, few, many or a size class.

NA	TRBV30	TRBD2	TRBJ2-2	CAWTYPPRAGRTGELFF	TGTGCCTGGACCTACCCCCCCCGAGCGGGGCGGACCGGGGAGCTGTTTTTT
once	TRBV25-1	NA	TRBJ2-3	CASSEYGVGTDTQYF	TGTGCCAGCAGTGAATATGGGGTGGGCACAGATACGCAGTATTTT
NA	TRBV7-2	NA	TRBJ2-3	CASSLEGSRGDTQYF	TGTGCCAGCAGCTTAGAGGGGTCAAGGGGTGATACGCAGTATTTT
NA	TRBV29-1	NA	TRBJ2-1	CSLLEGGYSYNEQFF	TGCAGCCTCCTTGAGGGCGGGTATAGCTACAATGAGCAGTTCTTC
few	TRBV30	TRBD2	TRBJ2-2	CAWRWLAGDTGELFF	TGTGCCTGGAGATGGCTAGCGGGAGACACCGGGGAGCTGTTTTTT
NA	TRBV25-1	TRBD1	TRBJ2-1	CASSYSGTGHNEQFF	TGTGCCAGCAGTTATTCCGGGACAGGACACAATGAGCAGTTCTTC
NA	TRBV19	TRBD1	TRBJ1-5	CALGTGFQQPQHF	TGTGCGTTGGGGACAGGGTTTCAGCAGCCCCAGCATTTT
NA	TRBV15	NA	TRBJ1-4	CATSRDSLATNEKLFF	TGTGCCACCAGCAGGGACAGCTTAGCAACTAATGAAAAACTGTTTTTT
NA	TRBV6-2/TRBV6-3	NA	TRBJ2-7	CASGPNPYEQYF	TGTGCCTCCGGACCGAACCCCTACGAGCAGTACTTC
NA	TRBV9	TRBD1	TRBJ2-3	CASSVPGQGGTSSTDTQYF	TGTGCCAGCAGCGTACCGGGACAGGGAGGCACGTCTAGCACAGATACGCAGTATTTT